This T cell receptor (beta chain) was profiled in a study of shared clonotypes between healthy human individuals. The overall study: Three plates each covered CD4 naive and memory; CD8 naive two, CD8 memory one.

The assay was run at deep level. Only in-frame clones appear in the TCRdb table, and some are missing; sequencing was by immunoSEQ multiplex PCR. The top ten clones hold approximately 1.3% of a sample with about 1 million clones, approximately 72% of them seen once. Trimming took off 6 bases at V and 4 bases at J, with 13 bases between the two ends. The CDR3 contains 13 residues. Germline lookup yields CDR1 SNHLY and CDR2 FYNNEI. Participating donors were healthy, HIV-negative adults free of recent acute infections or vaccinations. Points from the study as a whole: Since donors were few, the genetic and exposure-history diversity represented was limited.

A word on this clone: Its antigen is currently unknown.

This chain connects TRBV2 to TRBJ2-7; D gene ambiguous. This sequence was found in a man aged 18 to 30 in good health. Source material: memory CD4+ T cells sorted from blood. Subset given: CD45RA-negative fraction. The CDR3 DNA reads TGTGCCAGCAGCCAAGGGCTGCCTTACGAGCAGTACTTC. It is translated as CASSQGLPYEQYF. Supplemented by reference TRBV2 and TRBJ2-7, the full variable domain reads EPEVTQTPSHQVTQMGQEVILRCVPISNHLYFYWYRQILGQKVEFLVSFYNNEISEKSEIFDDQFSVERPDGSNFTLKIRSTKLEDSAMYFCASSQGLPYEQYFGPGTRLTVT.